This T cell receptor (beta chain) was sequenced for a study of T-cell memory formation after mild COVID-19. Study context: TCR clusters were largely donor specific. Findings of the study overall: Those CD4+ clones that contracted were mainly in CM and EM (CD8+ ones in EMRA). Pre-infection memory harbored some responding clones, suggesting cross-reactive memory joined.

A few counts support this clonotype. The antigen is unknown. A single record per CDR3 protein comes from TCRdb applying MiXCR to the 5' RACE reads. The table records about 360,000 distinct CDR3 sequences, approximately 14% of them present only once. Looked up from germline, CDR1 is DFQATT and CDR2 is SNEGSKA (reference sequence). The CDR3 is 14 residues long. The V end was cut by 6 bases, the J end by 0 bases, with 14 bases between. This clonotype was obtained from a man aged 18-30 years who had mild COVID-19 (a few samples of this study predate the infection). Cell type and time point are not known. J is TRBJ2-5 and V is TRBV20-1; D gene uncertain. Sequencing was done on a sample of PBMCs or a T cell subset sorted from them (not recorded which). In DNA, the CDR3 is TGCAGTGCCCGGCAAGCGATCGACCAAGAGACCCAGTACTTC. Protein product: CSARQAIDQETQYF.